This passage covers 26 T cell receptor beta chains from one sample sequenced in a study of blood T cell repertoires in COVID-19. Using immunoSEQ multiplex PCR, the repertoire was profiled, and TCRdb retains in-frame clones only, with some absent. The data show 77,000 or so clones, around 83% seen once. Sequenced material: peripheral blood. The receptors were gathered from a woman aged 55 to 70 with acute or convalescent COVID-19.

V is TRBV9 and J is TRBJ1-4, with TRBD1 matching over 7 bases. V lost 1 base, J lost 6 bases, and 6 bases stayed unmatched. This CDR3 contains 15 residues. CDR1 SGDLS and CDR2 YYNGEE come from the germline V gene. In nucleotides, the CDR3 is TGTGCCAGCAGCGTAAACGGTAGGGGGCATGAAAAACTGTTTTTT. It codes for CASSVNGRGHEKLFF. The full variable domain, with the rest looked up from reference TRBV9 and TRBJ1-4, is DSGVTQTPKHLITATGQRVTLRCSPRSGDLSVYWYQQSLDQGLQFLIQYYNGEERAKGNILERFSAQQFPDLHSELNLSSLELGDSALYFCASSVNGRGHEKLFFGSGTQLSVL.

The chain is built from TRBV10-2 and TRBJ1-4; D call uncertain. Germline V gene lookup returns CDR1 WSHSY and CDR2 SAAADI. The CDR3 is 16 amino acids. V was trimmed by 6 bases and J by 1 base, leaving 15 bases between them. The CDR3 nucleotides read TGCGCCAGCAGCCCTATTTACGGGGAAACTAATGAAAAACTGTTTTTT. This sequence encodes CASSPIYGETNEKLFF.

In this sample, this clone turned up a few times. The V and J genes are TRBV4-1 and TRBJ2-7, with D perhaps matching TRBD1 (6 bases). Germline-derived CDR1 and CDR2 are MGHRA and YSYEKL. CDR3 length equals 17 residues. Trimming removed 0 bases at V and 1 base at J, with 16 bases between. The CDR3 nucleotides are TGCGCCAGCAGCCAAGATCCCGCAGGGGCCCAATCCTACGAGCAGTACTTC. This gives the protein CASSQDPAGAQSYEQYF.

The rearrangement links TRBV23-1 to TRBJ1-1; D gene ambiguous. TRBV23-1 is identified as an open reading frame with a role that is uncertain. V was cut by 3 bases and J by 3 bases, with 11 bases left in between. CDR3 length: 14 amino acids. Here the CDR3 reads CASSQGDPYTEAFF. DNA of the CDR3: TGCGCCAGCAGTCAGGGAGACCCTTACACTGAAGCTTTCTTT.

The chain employs TRBV13 and TRBJ1-2; 8 bases map to TRBD1. J gave up 4 bases and V 5 bases, and 6 bases lay outside the gene matches. CDR1 is PRHDT, CDR2 FYEKMQ, per germline (reference sequence). The CDR3 loop spans 14 amino acids. The CDR3 protein is CASSRGQGAYGYTF. Here the CDR3 DNA reads TGTGCCAGCAGCCGAGGACAGGGCGCCTATGGCTACACCTTC.

The chain is built from TRBV12-3 or TRBV12-4 and TRBJ1-1; 8 bases match TRBD1. This CDR3 spans 13 amino acids. J gave up 4 bases and V 3 bases, and 1 base lay outside the gene matches. In DNA form, the CDR3 reads TGTGCCAGCAGTTTCACAGGGGGCACTGAAGCTTTCTTT. It codes for CASSFTGGTEAFF.

The chain recombines TRBV7-2 with TRBJ2-7, with 7 nucleotides matching TRBD1. Germline V gene lookup returns CDR1 SGHTA and CDR2 FQGNSA. The CDR3 spans 14 residues. V trimming: 5 bases; J trimming: 13 bases; junction bases outside the gene matches: 17. As DNA, the CDR3 is TGTGCCAGCAGCCCACGACAGGGCGCCCTTCCCGTTTACTTC. It encodes CASSPRQGALPVYF.

The V and J genes are TRBV13 and TRBJ1-4, with TRBD1 matching 8 bases. Losses at the gene ends were 5 bases for V and 6 bases for J; bases not matched to a gene: 5. This CDR3 region has 14 residues. Germline V gene data show CDR1 as PRHDT and CDR2 as FYEKMQ (reference sequence). The CDR3 region is CASSPRDRHEKLFF. The DNA of the CDR3 is TGTGCCAGCAGCCCCCGGGACAGGCATGAAAAACTGTTTTTT.

In DNA form, the CDR3 reads TGTGCCAGCAGCGTACTGGGGGCCTATGGCTACACCTTC. This sequence encodes CASSVLGAYGYTF. The rearrangement links TRBV6-5 to TRBJ1-2; D possibly corresponds to TRBD1 (6 bases). V was cut by 6 bases and J by 4 bases, with 12 bases left in between. This CDR3 comprises 13 residues. Germline CDR1 is MNHEY and CDR2 is SVGAGI.

This clone was seen more than once but under ten times. The V gene is TRBV6-5, the J gene TRBJ1-2, with 7 nucleotides matching TRBD1. From germline, CDR1 is MNHEY and CDR2 SVGAGI. The CDR3 has 15 amino acids. V gave up 6 bases and J gave up 6 bases; unmatched junction bases: 13. The CDR3 spells CASRIESGTAHGYTF. The CDR3 bases are TGTGCCAGCAGGATAGAAAGTGGGACAGCTCATGGCTACACCTTC.

V gene TRBV3-1 (or the pseudogene TRBV3-2) combines with J gene TRBJ2-3; TRBD1 is a possible D gene (6 bases). The V gene lost 4 bases and the J gene lost 2 bases, with 16 bases spanning the gap. This CDR3 is 16 amino acids long. CDR1 and CDR2 (germline): LGHDT, YNNKEL (reference sequence). The CDR3 nucleotides read TGTGCCAGCAGCCCTCTCCAGGGGCGAGACACAGATACGCAGTATTTT. It translates to CASSPLQGRDTDTQYF.

In its sample, this clone was seen a few times. This chain links TRBV19 with TRBJ1-3, with 8 bases identical to TRBD1. The trim removed 3 bases at V and 1 base at J, leaving 5 bases unmatched. CDR1 is LNHDA, CDR2 SQIVND, per germline (reference sequence). This CDR3 is 16 amino acids long. The CDR3 reads CASSIGGTGSGNTIYF. In nucleotides, the CDR3 is TGTGCCAGTAGTATCGGCGGGACAGGTTCTGGAAACACCATATATTTT. Using reference TRBV19 and TRBJ1-3 for the parts outside the CDR3, the full variable domain is DGGITQSPKYLFRKEGQNVTLSCEQNLNHDAMYWYRQDPGQGLRLIYYSQIVNDFQKGDIAEGYSVSREKKESFPLTVTSAQKNPTAFYLCASSIGGTGSGNTIYFGEGSWLTVV.

The chain uses TRBV18 and TRBJ2-7; TRBD1 aligns across 10 bases. V shed 4 bases and J 4 bases; nucleotides not matched to a gene: 16. The germline gives CDR1 KGHSH, CDR2 LQKENI. The CDR3 contains 18 residues. CDR3 residues: CASSRAGTGAPLSYEQYF. The CDR3 coding sequence is TGTGCCAGCTCACGCGCCGGGACAGGGGCCCCACTTTCGTACGAGCAGTACTTC.

This clone was seen only once. This chain joins TRBV5-1 and TRBJ2-3; 8 bases are a match to TRBD1. The CDR3 runs to 15 residues. V lost 7 bases to trimming and J lost 5 bases; unmatched junction nucleotides: 12. CDR1 and CDR2 from the germline V gene are SGHRS and YFSETQ. The CDR3 nucleotides read TGCGCCAGCGATACAGGGGGTCAAAGGGAAGATACGCAGTATTTT. Translation gives CASDTGGQREDTQYF.

This clone was observed a single time. The V and J genes are TRBV4-2 and TRBJ1-2, with D perhaps TRBD1 (5 bases). Germline CDR1 and CDR2: LGHNA and YNFKEQ. Trimming pared 1 base from V and 6 bases from J, leaving 9 bases between. The CDR3 is made up of 13 amino acids. The CDR3 region is CASSQGRVNGYTF. The CDR3 DNA reads as TGTGCCAGCAGCCAAGGCAGGGTAAATGGCTACACCTTC.

The chain has TRBV6-6 and TRBJ1-3, with D tentatively TRBD1 (6 bases). Trimming pared 7 bases from V and 4 bases from J, leaving 14 bases between. Looked up from germline, CDR1 is MNHNY and CDR2 is SVGAGI (reference sequence). The CDR3 loop spans 14 amino acids. CDR3 in amino acids: CASTIQGPGNTIYF. In DNA, the CDR3 is TGTGCCAGCACCATACAGGGCCCGGGAAACACCATATATTTT.

The V call is TRBV5-4, the J call TRBJ2-4, with 7 bases fitting TRBD1. The V segment lost 2 bases and the J segment 8 bases; nucleotides outside the gene matches: 7. CDR1 SGHNT and CDR2 YYREEE come from the germline V gene (reference sequence). The CDR3 is 14 residues long. CDR3 sequence (DNA): TGTGCCAGCAGCTTACCGGGACAGAAGGACATTCAGTACTTC. Amino acids: CASSLPGQKDIQYF. Based on the CDR3 plus reference TRBV5-4 and TRBJ2-4, the full variable domain is ETGVTQSPTHLIKTRGQQVTLRCSSQSGHNTVSWYQQALGQGPQFIFQYYREEENGRGNFPPRFSGLQFPNYSSELNVNALELDDSALYLCASSLPGQKDIQYFGAGTRLSVL.

This clone was seen a few times. This sequence joins TRBV5-4 and TRBJ2-2; D unclear. V was pared by 0 bases and J by 7 bases, with 4 bases between. The CDR3 consists of 12 residues. CDR1 is SGHNT and CDR2 is YYREEE in the germline V gene (reference sequence). The DNA of the CDR3 is TGTGCCAGCAGCTTGGTCCGCGGGGAGCTGTTTTTT. Protein: CASSLVRGELFF.

The CDR3 DNA reads TGCGCCAGCAGCTTGGTCGGACAGGGAAACACCATATATTTT. This codes for CASSLVGQGNTIYF. The J gene is TRBJ1-3, the V gene TRBV5-1; a weak D match, TRBD1 (6 bases). Looked up from germline, CDR1 is SGHRS and CDR2 is YFSETQ. The V end was cut by 0 bases, the J end by 4 bases, with 8 bases between. This CDR3 comprises 14 residues. Based on the CDR3 plus reference TRBV5-1 and TRBJ1-3, the full variable domain is KAGVTQTPRYLIKTRGQQVTLSCSPISGHRSVSWYQQTPGQGLQFLFEYFSETQRNKGNFPGRFSGRQFSNSRSEMNVSTLELGDSALYLCASSLVGQGNTIYFGEGSWLTVV.

This clone was counted once. J is TRBJ1-4 and V is TRBV2; no firm D call. The V end was cut by 0 bases, the J end by 0 bases, with 11 bases between. Per the germline V gene, CDR1 is SNHLY and CDR2 is FYNNEI. The CDR3 is made up of 17 amino acids. DNA for the CDR3: TGTGCCAGCAGTGAAGCGCTTGCCGGGACAACTAATGAAAAACTGTTTTTT. This encodes CASSEALAGTTNEKLFF.

The chain combines TRBV10-2 with TRBJ1-3; D unresolved. This CDR3 contains 14 residues. CDR1 is WSHSY, CDR2 SAAADI, per germline. Deletions cut 2 bases from V and 0 bases from J, with 5 bases between. The CDR3 loop is CASSEVGSGNTIYF. The CDR3 DNA sequence: TGCGCCAGCAGTGAGGTCGGCTCTGGAAACACCATATATTTT.

The rearrangement joins TRBV7-3 to TRBJ1-1, with D tentatively TRBD1 (6 bases). V lost 2 bases to trimming and J lost 3 bases, with 10 bases between them. Germline V CDR1 and CDR2: SGHTA, FQGTGA. There are 14 residues in the CDR3. The CDR3 coding sequence is TGTGCCAGCAGCTTATTCGGGGGGCACACTGAAGCTTTCTTT. Encoded protein: CASSLFGGHTEAFF.

The chain combines TRBV10-2 with TRBJ2-5; 7 bases align to TRBD1. The CDR3 is 14 residues long. The V gene end was trimmed by 6 bases and the J gene end by 3 bases; junction bases not matched to a gene: 7. Germline lookup yields CDR1 WSHSY and CDR2 SAAADI. CDR3 sequence (DNA): TGCGCCAGCAGACCAATGACAGGGAAAGAGACCCAGTACTTC. This translates into CASRPMTGKETQYF.

V usage is TRBV29-1 and J usage is TRBJ1-5, with D unclear. Trimming took 6 bases from V and 0 from J, leaving 15 bases between them. The CDR3 is 15 amino acids. Germline CDR1 SQVTM, CDR2 ANQGSEA. CDR3 sequence: CSVIERSHSNQPQHF. The CDR3 DNA sequence: TGCAGCGTCATAGAGCGCTCCCATAGCAATCAGCCCCAGCATTTT.

This clone was seen only once. This chain connects TRBV10-1 to TRBJ2-7, with D unresolved. V was clipped by 6 bases and J by 1 base, with 7 bases between them. The CDR3 has 12 amino acids. The V gene's germline CDR1 is WNHNN and CDR2 SYGVQD (reference sequence). The CDR3 region has the DNA TGCGCCAGCAGCCAGTATTCCTACGAGCAGTACTTC. This translates into CASSQYSYEQYF.

The chain's CDR3 is CAIGSGDSNTEAFF. The CDR3 nucleotides read TGTGCCATCGGTAGTGGGGACAGCAACACTGAAGCTTTCTTT. This sequence joins TRBV10-3 and TRBJ1-1; 7 bases are a match to TRBD1. V gave up 8 bases and J gave up 2 bases; unmatched junction bases: 8. This CDR3 spans 14 amino acids. CDR1 is ENHRY, CDR2 SYGVKD, per germline.